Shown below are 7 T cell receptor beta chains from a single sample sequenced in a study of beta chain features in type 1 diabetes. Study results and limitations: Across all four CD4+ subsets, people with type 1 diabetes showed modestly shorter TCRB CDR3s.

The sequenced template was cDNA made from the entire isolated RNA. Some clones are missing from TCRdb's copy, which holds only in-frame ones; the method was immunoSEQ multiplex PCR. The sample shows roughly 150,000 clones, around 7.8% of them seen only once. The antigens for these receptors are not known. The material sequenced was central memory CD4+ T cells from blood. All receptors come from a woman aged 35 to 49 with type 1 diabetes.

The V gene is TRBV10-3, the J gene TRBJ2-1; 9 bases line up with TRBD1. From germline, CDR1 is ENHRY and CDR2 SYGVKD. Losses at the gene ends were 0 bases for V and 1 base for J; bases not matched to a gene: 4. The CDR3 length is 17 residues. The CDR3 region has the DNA TGTGCCATCAGTGAGTCGAGAGGGACAGGGTCCTACAATGAGCAGTTCTTC. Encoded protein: CAISESRGTGSYNEQFF.

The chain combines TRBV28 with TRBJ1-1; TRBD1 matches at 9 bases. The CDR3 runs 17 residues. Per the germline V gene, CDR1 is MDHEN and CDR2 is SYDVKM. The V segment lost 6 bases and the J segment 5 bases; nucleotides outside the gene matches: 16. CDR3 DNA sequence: TGTGCCAGCAGCTCAAGTGGGGTTACAGGGGGCTTAACTGAAGCTTTCTTT. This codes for CASSSSGVTGGLTEAFF.

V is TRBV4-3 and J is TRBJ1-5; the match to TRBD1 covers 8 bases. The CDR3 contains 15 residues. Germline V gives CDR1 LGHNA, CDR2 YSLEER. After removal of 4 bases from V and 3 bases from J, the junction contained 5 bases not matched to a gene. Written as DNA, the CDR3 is TGCGCCAGCAGCCCCGGGACAGGTAACAATCAGCCCCAGCATTTT. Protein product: CASSPGTGNNQPQHF.

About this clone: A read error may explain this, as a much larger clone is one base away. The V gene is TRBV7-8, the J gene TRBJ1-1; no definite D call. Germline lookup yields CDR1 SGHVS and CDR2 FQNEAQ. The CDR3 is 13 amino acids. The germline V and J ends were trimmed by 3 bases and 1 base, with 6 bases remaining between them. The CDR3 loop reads CASSFGPNTEAFF. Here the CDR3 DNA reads TGTGCCAGCAGCTTTGGGCCGAACACTGAAGCTTTCTTT. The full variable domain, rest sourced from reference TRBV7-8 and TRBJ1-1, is GAGVSQSPRYKVAKRGQDVALRCDPISGHVSLFWYQQALGQGPEFLTYFQNEAQLDKSGLPSDRFFAERPEGSVSTLKIQRTQQEDSAVYLCASSFGPNTEAFFGQGTRLTVV.

The CDR3 is CASSLDNSNQPQHF. Written as DNA, the CDR3 is TGTGCCAGCAGCTTAGACAATAGCAATCAGCCCCAGCATTTT. The gene calls are TRBV7-2 and TRBJ1-5; D call uncertain. V was shortened by 1 base and J by 0 bases, with 4 bases between the two germline ends. The CDR3 contains 14 residues. From germline, CDR1 is SGHTA and CDR2 FQGNSA.

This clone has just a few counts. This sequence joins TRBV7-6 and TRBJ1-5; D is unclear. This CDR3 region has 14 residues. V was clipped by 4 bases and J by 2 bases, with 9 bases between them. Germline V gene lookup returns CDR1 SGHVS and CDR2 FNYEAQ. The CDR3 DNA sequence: TGTGCCAGCAGCTCGTACATGGGCAATCAGCCCCAGCATTTT. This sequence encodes CASSSYMGNQPQHF. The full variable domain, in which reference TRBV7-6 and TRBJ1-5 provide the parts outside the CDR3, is GAGVSQSPRYKVTKRGQDVALRCDPISGHVSLYWYRQALGQGPEFLTYFNYEAQQDKSGLPNDRFSAERPEGSISTLTIQRTEQRDSAMYRCASSSYMGNQPQHFGDGTRLSIL.

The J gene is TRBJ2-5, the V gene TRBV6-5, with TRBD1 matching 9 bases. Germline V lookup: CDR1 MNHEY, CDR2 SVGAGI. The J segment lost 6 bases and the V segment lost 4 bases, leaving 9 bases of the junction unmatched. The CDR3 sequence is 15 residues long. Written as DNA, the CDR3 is TGTGCCAGCAGTTCGGGAACAGGGGGCAGGAAGACCCAGTACTTC. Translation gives CASSSGTGGRKTQYF.